One and the same sample provided the 32 T cell receptor beta chains below, sequenced in a study of cytomegalovirus exposure and HLA in healthy donors. PCR was performed using 60 Vbeta and 13 Jbeta primers. Generated by immunoSEQ multiplex PCR, the TCRdb table keeps only in-frame clones and is missing some. The profile shows 200,000 to 250,000 clones, about 80% of them singletons. Input material: PBMCs. These receptors came from a woman aged 55 to 70 in good health and CMV-seropositive.

J is TRBJ2-7 and V is TRBV6-6, with D maybe TRBD2 (5 bases). Germline CDR1 reads MNHNY; CDR2 reads SVGAGI (reference sequence). There are 14 residues in the CDR3. V lost 2 bases and J lost 0, with 8 bases in between. DNA of the CDR3: TGTGCCAGCAGTTACGTGGGGAGCTCCTACGAGCAGTACTTC. It yields the protein CASSYVGSSYEQYF.

The chain is built from TRBV5-4 and TRBJ2-6; possibly TRBD1 for D (6 bases). Trimming removed 0 bases from V and 9 bases from J, with 13 bases in between. CDR1 and CDR2 (germline): SGHNT, YYREEE (reference sequence). CDR3 size: 15 residues. CDR3 DNA: TGTGCCAGCAGCTTGGACGCACAGGGTGGCAACGTCCTGACTTTC. This codes for CASSLDAQGGNVLTF.

This clone was detected only a few times. The CDR3 region has the DNA TGTGCCAGCAGCCCTTGGGACTTCCCCTACGAGCAGTACTTC. As protein: CASSPWDFPYEQYF. The chain links TRBV7-8 to TRBJ2-7; TRBD2 is a possible D gene (6 bases). The CDR3 contains 14 residues. V was cut by 5 bases and J by 2 bases, with 13 bases left in between. Germline assignment: CDR1 SGHVS and CDR2 FQNEAQ. The full variable domain, its missing parts supplied by reference TRBV7-8 and TRBJ2-7, is GAGVSQSPRYKVAKRGQDVALRCDPISGHVSLFWYQQALGQGPEFLTYFQNEAQLDKSGLPSDRFFAERPEGSVSTLKIQRTQQEDSAVYLCASSPWDFPYEQYFGPGTRLTVT.

The rearrangement joins TRBV7-9 to TRBJ2-7; 9 positions match TRBD1. V lost 2 bases and J lost 5; bases outside the gene matches: 7. Germline assignment: CDR1 SEHNR and CDR2 FQNEAQ (reference sequence). The CDR3 sequence is 15 residues long. CDR3 coding DNA: TGTGCCAGCAGCTTACCGGGGACAGGGTTAAACGAGCAGTACTTC. Amino acids: CASSLPGTGLNEQYF.

J is TRBJ2-5 and V is TRBV4-2; 14 positions match TRBD2. CDR1 is LGHNA and CDR2 is YNFKEQ in the germline V gene. V gave up 4 bases and J gave up 5 bases; unmatched junction bases: 9. The CDR3 is 17 amino acids. This CDR3 is CASSPRLAGGPEETQYF. The CDR3 region has the DNA TGTGCCAGCAGCCCCCGACTAGCGGGAGGGCCTGAGGAGACCCAGTACTTC.

The CDR3 here is CASSYGQGGTEAFF. CDR3 coding DNA: TGCGCCAGCAGCTACGGACAGGGTGGTACTGAAGCTTTCTTT. The J gene is TRBJ1-1, the V gene TRBV5-1; 8 bases fit TRBD1. Germline assignment: CDR1 SGHRS and CDR2 YFSETQ. The CDR3 sequence is 14 residues long. After removal of 3 bases from V and 5 bases from J, the junction contained 6 bases not matched to a gene.

The chain joins TRBV4-3 to TRBJ2-5; 7 bases fit TRBD1. Near its end, the DNA agrees better with TRBJ2-7, so the J call may be wrong. In germline, CDR1 is LGHNA, CDR2 YSLEER. The CDR3 is made up of 15 amino acids. The CDR3 sequence is CASSQGRGSTYEQYF. CDR3 nucleotides: TGCGCCAGCAGCCAAGGCAGGGGGTCTACCTACGAGCAGTACTTC.

The chain carries TRBV30 and TRBJ1-4; D call uncertain. The CDR3 has 14 residues. V was cut by 0 bases and J by 0 bases, with 5 bases left in between. The germline gives CDR1 GTSNPN, CDR2 SVGIG (reference sequence). This CDR3 is CAWSVGATNEKLFF. The CDR3 nucleotides are TGTGCCTGGAGTGTCGGTGCAACTAATGAAAAACTGTTTTTT.

The chain recombines TRBV6-1 with TRBJ2-5, with D maybe TRBD2 (5 bases). The CDR3 spans 14 residues. The germline gives CDR1 MNHNS, CDR2 SASEGT. The V and J ends lost 1 base and 5 bases respectively, with 11 bases between them. This CDR3 reads CASSEVRGSETQYF. The CDR3 DNA is TGTGCCAGCAGTGAAGTAAGAGGGAGTGAGACCCAGTACTTC.

The genes are TRBV7-2 and TRBJ2-5, with a weak D call TRBD2 (6 bases). V was trimmed by 1 base and J by 5 bases, leaving 14 bases between them. The CDR3 length is 15 residues. Germline lookup yields CDR1 SGHTA and CDR2 FQGNSA. The CDR3 DNA reads as TGTGCCAGCAGCTTAGAACTGAGCCGGGGGGAGACCCAGTACTTC. Encoded protein: CASSLELSRGETQYF.

The V gene is TRBV7-9, the J gene TRBJ1-4, with TRBD1 matching over 9 bases. From germline, CDR1 is SEHNR and CDR2 FQNEAQ (reference sequence). V trimming: 5 bases; J trimming: 8 bases; junction bases outside the gene matches: 6. This CDR3 contains 14 residues. The CDR3 coding sequence is TGTGCCAGCAGCCGCGGACAGGGGAGCGAAAAACTGTTTTTT. It codes for CASSRGQGSEKLFF. The entire variable domain, with the rest obtained from reference TRBV7-9 and TRBJ1-4, is as follows: DTGVSQNPRHKITKRGQNVTFRCDPISEHNRLYWYRQTLGQGPEFLTYFQNEAQLEKSRLLSDRFSAERPKGSFSTLEIQRTEQGDSAMYLCASSRGQGSEKLFFGSGTQLSVL.

J is TRBJ2-5 and V is TRBV14, with 8 bases aligning to TRBD2. Germline CDR1 reads SGHDN; CDR2 reads FVKESK. CDR3 size: 14 residues. The ends lost 4 bases at V and 6 bases at J; junction bases unmatched: 7. CDR3 nucleotide sequence: TGTGCCAGCAGCCCCGGTCGGGGGGGAAAGACCCAGTACTTC. The encoded protein is CASSPGRGGKTQYF.

V and J are TRBV6-1 and TRBJ2-1; 10 bases fit TRBD2. The germline V gene encodes CDR1 MNHNS and CDR2 SASEGT. V lost 4 bases to trimming and J lost 4 bases; unmatched junction nucleotides: 4. The CDR3 consists of 15 residues. CDR3 loop: CASSAWTSGYNEQFF. CDR3 nucleotides: TGTGCCAGCAGTGCCTGGACTAGCGGATACAATGAGCAGTTCTTC.

This sequence joins TRBV2 and TRBJ2-5; D is unclear. The CDR3 length is 11 residues. The V end lost 5 bases, the J end lost 5 bases, and 6 bases lay between the germline ends. Germline CDR1 SNHLY, CDR2 FYNNEI. The CDR3 here is CASSNSETQYF. The CDR3 region has the DNA TGTGCCAGCAGTAACTCCGAGACCCAGTACTTC. The full variable domain, rest sourced from reference TRBV2 and TRBJ2-5, is EPEVTQTPSHQVTQMGQEVILRCVPISNHLYFYWYRQILGQKVEFLVSFYNNEISEKSEIFDDQFSVERPDGSNFTLKIRSTKLEDSAMYFCASSNSETQYFGPGTRLLVL.

The chain has TRBV18 and TRBJ1-3; D not resolved. The ends were cut back, 3 bases at V and 0 bases at J, with 9 bases in the middle. The germline V gene encodes CDR1 KGHSH and CDR2 LQKENI. The CDR3 totals 15 residues. CDR3 loop: CASSPPGFSGNTIYF. In DNA, the CDR3 is TGTGCCAGCTCACCGCCGGGGTTCTCTGGAAACACCATATATTTT.

This chain links TRBV9 with TRBJ2-4; TRBD2 aligns across 11 bases. Germline loops: CDR1 SGDLS, CDR2 YYNGEE. V lost 4 bases to trimming and J lost 1 base; unmatched junction nucleotides: 7. CDR3 length: 17 residues. This CDR3 is CASSTTPSGGAKNIQYF. The CDR3, as DNA: TGTGCCAGCAGCACCACTCCTAGCGGGGGGGCCAAAAACATTCAGTACTTC.

The J gene is TRBJ1-3, the V gene TRBV19, with D tentatively TRBD1 (5 bases). CDR3 length equals 16 residues. Trimming removed 6 bases from V and 4 bases from J, with 19 bases in between. CDR1 and CDR2 (germline): LNHDA, SQIVND (reference sequence). Here the CDR3 reads CASSRGDADGGNTIYF. The CDR3 coding sequence is TGTGCCAGTAGCCGGGGGGACGCCGACGGGGGAAACACCATATATTTT.

This clone appeared a few times. The chain employs TRBV19 and TRBJ2-5, with 9 bases aligning to TRBD1. The CDR3 runs to 16 residues. V was pared by 5 bases and J by 1 base, with 8 bases of the junction left unmatched. Germline lookup yields CDR1 LNHDA and CDR2 SQIVND (reference sequence). The CDR3 sequence: CASSPSGTGTQETQYF. In DNA form, the CDR3 reads TGTGCCAGTAGTCCCTCCGGGACAGGGACCCAAGAGACCCAGTACTTC.

The chain carries TRBV27 and TRBJ2-5; 7 nucleotides match TRBD2. The germline V gene encodes CDR1 MNHEY and CDR2 SMNVEV (reference sequence). This CDR3 is built from 14 residues. The V gene end was trimmed by 2 bases and the J gene end by 4 bases; junction bases not matched to a gene: 4. The DNA of the CDR3 is TGTGCCAGCAGTTTAAAGGGGAGGGCAGAGACCCAGTACTTC. Its protein is CASSLKGRAETQYF.

The chain is built from TRBV19 and TRBJ2-2; TRBD1 matches at 8 bases. This CDR3 spans 17 amino acids. J gave up 3 bases and V 6 bases, and 12 bases lay outside the gene matches. Germline loops: CDR1 LNHDA, CDR2 SQIVND (reference sequence). The CDR3 loop is CASRPGGIDWDTGELFF. The CDR3 region has the DNA TGTGCCAGTAGGCCAGGGGGCATCGATTGGGACACCGGGGAGCTGTTTTTT.

Notes on this clone: A read error may account for a junction end that differs from germline. The chain carries TRBV27 and TRBJ1-2; no clear D. The CDR3 is made up of 12 amino acids. CDR1 MNHEY and CDR2 SMNVEV come from the germline V gene (reference sequence). The CDR3 nucleotides read TGTGCCAGCAGTTTAGCGGGCTATGGCCACACCTTC. Encoded protein: CASSLAGYGHTF.

This rearrangement joins TRBV5-1 to TRBJ2-2, with TRBD2 matching over 13 bases. CDR1 and CDR2 (germline): SGHRS, YFSETQ. The CDR3 spans 17 residues. V trimming: 3 bases; J trimming: 5 bases; junction bases outside the gene matches: 7. CDR3 nucleotides: TGCGCCAGCAGCTCTGGACTAGCGGGGGCGGGGACCGGGGAGCTGTTTTTT. Its translation is CASSSGLAGAGTGELFF.

This clone is a singleton in its sample. The J gene is TRBJ2-2, the V gene TRBV7-2, with 7 bases identical to TRBD2. The CDR3 is 13 residues long. Germline lookup yields CDR1 SGHTA and CDR2 FQGNSA. Trimming cost V 3 bases and J 5 bases; bases outside gene matches: 0. CDR3 sequence: CASSFGGTGELFF. The DNA of the CDR3 is TGTGCCAGCAGCTTCGGGGGGACCGGGGAGCTGTTTTTT.

The chain recombines TRBV10-1 with TRBJ2-4, with D maybe TRBD2 (5 bases). V was cut by 4 bases and J by 0 bases, with 7 bases left in between. The CDR3 covers 14 residues. Germline CDR1 reads WNHNN; CDR2 reads SYGVQD (reference sequence). The CDR3 reads CASSAGLAKNIQYF. CDR3 sequence (DNA): TGCGCCAGCAGTGCGGGGTTAGCCAAAAACATTCAGTACTTC.

The CDR3 reads CAWSVLTGDQYF. The CDR3 DNA reads as TGTGCCTGGAGTGTACTCACAGGGGACCAGTACTTC. The chain combines TRBV30 with TRBJ2-5; 7 bases are shared with TRBD1. V trimming: 0 bases; J trimming: 10 bases; junction bases outside the gene matches: 5. Germline V gene sequence: CDR1 GTSNPN, CDR2 SVGIG (reference sequence). The CDR3 is 12 residues long.

This clone appeared a few times. The chain employs TRBV6-6 and TRBJ2-5; no firm D call. CDR1 MNHNY and CDR2 SVGAGI come from the germline V gene (reference sequence). V lost 7 bases and J 4 bases, leaving 16 bases between the germline ends. The CDR3 extends over 14 amino acids. The CDR3: CASTGFPIGETQYF. Here the CDR3 DNA reads TGTGCCAGCACCGGGTTCCCAATAGGAGAGACCCAGTACTTC.

This clone was detected only once. This chain links TRBV9 with TRBJ1-2, with TRBD1 as a possible D gene (6 bases). Trimming shortened V by 5 bases and J by 8 bases, and 16 bases separated the two germline ends. In germline, CDR1 is SGDLS, CDR2 YYNGEE. The CDR3 runs 13 residues. The DNA of the CDR3 is TGTGCCAGCAGTCCCCAGGGGTCCCTCGGCTACACCTTC. Translating gives CASSPQGSLGYTF.

The count of this clone is one. V usage is TRBV9 and J usage is TRBJ2-5; tentative D call: TRBD2 (5 bases). The CDR3 covers 14 residues. Trimming pared 2 bases from V and 3 bases from J, leaving 11 bases between. Germline loops: CDR1 SGDLS, CDR2 YYNGEE. In nucleotides, the CDR3 is TGTGCCAGCAGCGTCCAACCCGGGGAAGAGACCCAGTACTTC. Protein: CASSVQPGEETQYF.

The chain joins TRBV6-5 to TRBJ2-7; 7 positions match TRBD1. Germline CDR1 and CDR2: MNHEY and SVGAGI. Trimming removed 5 bases from V and 2 bases from J; junction bases left unmatched: 9. The CDR3 runs 15 residues. CDR3 nucleotides: TGTGCCAGCAGTCCAACAGGGGTAGTTCCCTACGAGCAGTACTTC. This sequence encodes CASSPTGVVPYEQYF.

The chain combines TRBV5-1 with TRBJ2-7; 7 bases fit TRBD1. With 4 bases clipped from V and 5 bases from J, the junction kept 9 bases outside the gene matches. This CDR3 has 14 residues. Germline lookup yields CDR1 SGHRS and CDR2 YFSETQ. CDR3 sequence reads: CASSDPQGNDEQYF. CDR3 bases: TGCGCCAGCAGCGACCCACAGGGGAACGACGAGCAGTACTTC.

The V gene is TRBV19, the J gene TRBJ2-6; the D gene is possibly TRBD1 (6 bases). Trimming cost V 7 bases and J 0 bases, with 19 bases left between them. The CDR3 consists of 18 residues. Germline CDR1 is LNHDA and CDR2 is SQIVND (reference sequence). In DNA form, the CDR3 reads TGTGCCAGTAACCCGGGACATGGTGGAAGCTCTGGGGCCAACGTCCTGACTTTC. The encoded protein is CASNPGHGGSSGANVLTF.

This sequence joins TRBV5-1 and TRBJ1-1, with TRBD1 identical over 7 bases. V trimming: 0 bases; J trimming: 4 bases; junction bases outside the gene matches: 6. CDR3 size: 15 residues. From germline, CDR1 is SGHRS and CDR2 YFSETQ. The CDR3 region is CASSLGQGVITEAFF. The CDR3 nucleotides are TGCGCCAGCAGCTTGGGACAGGGTGTGATCACTGAAGCTTTCTTT.